This T cell receptor beta chain appears in the sequencing data of a study of cytomegalovirus exposure and HLA in healthy donors. This CDR3 has 16 amino acids. The V gene's germline CDR1 is SEHNR and CDR2 FQNEAQ (reference sequence). With V trimmed by 2 bases and J by 6 bases, 7 bases remained unmatched. The PCR had 60 Vbeta and 13 Jbeta primers. Method: immunoSEQ multiplex PCR; TCRdb's copy keeps in-frame clones and lacks some. The table has about 270,000 clones, 65% to 85% seen once. The clonotype originates from a female donor in good health and CMV-seronegative. Sequenced: PBMCs. The chain combines TRBV7-9 with TRBJ1-6; TRBD1 matches at 7 bases. Here the CDR3 reads CASSLNPGQLNSPLHF. In DNA form, the CDR3 reads TGTGCCAGCAGCTTAAACCCGGGACAGCTTAATTCACCCCTCCACTTT.